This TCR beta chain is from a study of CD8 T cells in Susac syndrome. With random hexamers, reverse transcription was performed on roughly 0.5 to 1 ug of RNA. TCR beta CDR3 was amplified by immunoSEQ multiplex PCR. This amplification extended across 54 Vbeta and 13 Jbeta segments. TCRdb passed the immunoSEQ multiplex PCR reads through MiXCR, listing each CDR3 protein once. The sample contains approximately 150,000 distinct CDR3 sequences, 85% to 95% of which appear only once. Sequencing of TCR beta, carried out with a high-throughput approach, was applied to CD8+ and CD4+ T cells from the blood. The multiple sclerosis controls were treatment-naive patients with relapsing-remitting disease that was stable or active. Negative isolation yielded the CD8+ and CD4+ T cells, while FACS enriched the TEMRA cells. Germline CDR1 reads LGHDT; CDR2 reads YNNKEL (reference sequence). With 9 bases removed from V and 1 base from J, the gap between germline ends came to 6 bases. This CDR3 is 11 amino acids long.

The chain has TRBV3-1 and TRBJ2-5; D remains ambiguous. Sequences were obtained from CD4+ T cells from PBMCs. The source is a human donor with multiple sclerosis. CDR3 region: CASTSQETQYF. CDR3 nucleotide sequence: TGTGCCAGTACGTCCCAAGAGACCCAGTACTTC.